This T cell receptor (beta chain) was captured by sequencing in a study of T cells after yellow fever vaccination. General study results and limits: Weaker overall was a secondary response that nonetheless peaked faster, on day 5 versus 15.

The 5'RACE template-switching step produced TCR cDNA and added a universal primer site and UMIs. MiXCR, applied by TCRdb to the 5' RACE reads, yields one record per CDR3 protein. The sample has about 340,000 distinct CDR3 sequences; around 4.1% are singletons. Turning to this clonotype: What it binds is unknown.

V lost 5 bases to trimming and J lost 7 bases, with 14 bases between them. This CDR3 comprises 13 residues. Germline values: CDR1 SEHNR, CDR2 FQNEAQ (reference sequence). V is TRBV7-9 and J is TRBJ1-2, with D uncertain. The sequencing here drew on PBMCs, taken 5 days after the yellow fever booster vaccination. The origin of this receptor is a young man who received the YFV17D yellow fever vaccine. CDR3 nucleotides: TGTGCCAGCAGCGCCGAGGTTCGGAGTGGCTACACCTTC. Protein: CASSAEVRSGYTF.